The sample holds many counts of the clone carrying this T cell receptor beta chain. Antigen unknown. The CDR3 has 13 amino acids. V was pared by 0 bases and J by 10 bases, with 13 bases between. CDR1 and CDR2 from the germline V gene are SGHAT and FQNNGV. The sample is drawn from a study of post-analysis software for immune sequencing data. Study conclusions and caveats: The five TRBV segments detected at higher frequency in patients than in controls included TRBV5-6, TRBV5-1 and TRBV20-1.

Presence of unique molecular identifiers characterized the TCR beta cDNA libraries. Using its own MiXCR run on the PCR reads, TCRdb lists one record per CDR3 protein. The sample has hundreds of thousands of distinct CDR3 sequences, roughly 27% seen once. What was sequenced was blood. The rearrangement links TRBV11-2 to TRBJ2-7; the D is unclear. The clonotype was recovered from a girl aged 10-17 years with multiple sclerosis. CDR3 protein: CASSLDGNGLQYF. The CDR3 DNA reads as TGTGCCAGCAGCTTAGATGGCAACGGGCTCCAGTACTTC.